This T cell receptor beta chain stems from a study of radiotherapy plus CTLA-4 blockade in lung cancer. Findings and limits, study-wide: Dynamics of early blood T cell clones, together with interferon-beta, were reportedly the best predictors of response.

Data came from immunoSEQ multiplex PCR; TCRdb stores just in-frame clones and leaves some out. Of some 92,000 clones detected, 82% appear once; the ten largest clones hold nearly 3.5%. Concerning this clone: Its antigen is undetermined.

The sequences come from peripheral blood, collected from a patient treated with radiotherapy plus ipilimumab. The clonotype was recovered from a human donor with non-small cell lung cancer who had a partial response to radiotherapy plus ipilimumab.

Written as DNA, the CDR3 is TGTGCCAGCAGCGTCCTAGACAGTTGGAATCAGCCCCAGCATTTT. Its translation is CASSVLDSWNQPQHF. The rearrangement links TRBV9 to TRBJ1-5, with D perhaps TRBD1 (5 bases). V lost 2 bases and J lost 4, with 13 bases in between. The CDR3 consists of 15 residues. CDR1 SGDLS and CDR2 YYNGEE come from the germline V gene.